This T cell receptor beta chain stems from a study of CD8 T cells in ankylosing spondylitis. CDR1 is SGHTA and CDR2 is FQGTGA in the germline V gene. There are 13 residues in the CDR3. With 4 bases removed from V and 5 bases from J, the gap between germline ends came to 10 bases. This clonotype was found many times. TCRdb re-called the 5' RACE reads with MiXCR, one entry per CDR3 protein. The sample comprises about 240,000 distinct CDR3 sequences, about 10% of which are singletons, and about 6.8% rests with the top ten. The J gene is TRBJ2-3, the V gene TRBV7-3; no reliable D call. Material: blood, either unsorted or a sorted T cell fraction (not recorded which). The clonotype originates from a male donor with ankylosing spondylitis or in good health (not recorded which). CDR3 coding DNA: TGTGCCAGCAGCTCGTCCCTACTAGATACGCAGTATTTT. The encoded protein is CASSSSLLDTQYF.